This T cell receptor beta chain was sequenced for a study of blood T cell repertoires in COVID-19. Study as a whole: PBMCs, B-cell-depleted T cells, or T cells were the source of the cDNA or gDNA that made up the material.

How the authors handled the data: Quantification of nucleated cells was approximated via reference gene primer amplification. Clones were read by immunoSEQ multiplex PCR, and TCRdb kept only the in-frame ones, dropping some. V and J calls and clone size come straight from that table; D and trimming were deduced from the DNA. The sample carries 150,000 or so clones, more than 75% recorded once. Living in 24 US areas, the participants were between about 18 and 100 years of age. Cohort assignment relied on participant-reported clinical history. Germline lookup yields CDR1 SNHLY and CDR2 FYNNEI. Trimming removed 3 bases at V and 6 bases at J, with 14 bases between. CDR3 length equals 14 residues.

This TCR was recovered from a man between 35 and 55 years old who had recovered from COVID-19. This chain uses TRBV2 with TRBJ1-1; TRBD1 is a possible D gene (6 bases). The specimen sequenced was PBMCs or T cells enriched from blood (not recorded which). The CDR3, as DNA: TGTGCCAGCAGTGAGGACAGTTCGCTCGCTGAAGCTTTCTTT. Residues: CASSEDSSLAEAFF.